This T cell receptor (beta chain) was retrieved from a study of cytomegalovirus exposure and HLA in healthy donors. Looking at the study overall: It was reported in a later analysis that the 90 to 150 validation repertoires used the same platform as the approximately 690 first-cohort repertoires.

The table came from immunoSEQ multiplex PCR; TCRdb's copy has only in-frame clones and leaves some out. The data show some 200,000 clones, 65% to 85% seen once. Study conclusions and caveats: For cytomegalovirus status, the classifier reportedly gave diagnoses with high specificity and sensitivity. Clusters of TCRs from the first cohort tended to co-occur in the roughly 120 validation repertoires (as a later analysis found). Under in vitro conditions, a few CMV-associated chains were confirmed as specific for CMV antigens.

As to this clone: Its antigen remains unknown.

The germline CDR1 and CDR2 sequences are KGHSH and LQKENI. After removal of 3 bases from V and 3 bases from J, the junction contained 3 bases not matched to a gene. The CDR3 has 14 amino acids. J is TRBJ1-2 and V is TRBV18; 8 bases align to TRBD1. The sample was PBMCs. The clonotype originates from a woman under 30 in good health and CMV-seropositive. The CDR3 DNA reads TGTGCCAGCTCACCCTCAGGGGGCGACTATGGCTACACCTTC. Translating it yields CASSPSGGDYGYTF.